This T cell receptor (beta chain) is from a study of PD-L1 blockade in urothelial cancer. In the study overall: Bladder-origin urothelial cancer in males covered twenty-five of 29 patients. Counts from blood samples showed a median of roughly 150,000 T cells. Study conclusions and caveats: Patients with durable benefit had greater blood expansion of tumor-associated TCR clones 3 weeks into treatment.

Patient disease was locally advanced or metastatic urothelial carcinoma. The trim removed 2 bases at V and 0 bases at J, leaving 6 bases unmatched. This CDR3 has 17 amino acids. Germline CDR1 SGHRS, CDR2 YFSETQ. The data were produced by immunoSEQ multiplex PCR, yet TCRdb's version contains in-frame clones alone and is incomplete. The sample shows about 82,000 clones, around 90% of them seen only once. Worth noting for this clone: No antigen is known for it.

This TCR was sampled from a woman aged 70-85 years with urothelial cancer. The starting material was PBMCs, obtained around atezolizumab (anti-PD-L1) treatment. The chain uses TRBV5-1 and TRBJ2-3; TRBD2 agrees at 10 bases. The CDR3 DNA sequence: TGCGCCAGCAGCTTCTCACTAGCGGGATATAGCACAGATACGCAGTATTTT. Translated: CASSFSLAGYSTDTQYF.